A single sample is the source of the 26 T cell receptor beta chains below, sequenced in a study of T cell repertoires in cytomegalovirus infection. TCRdb re-called the reads with MiXCR, one entry per CDR3 protein. The data hold about 920,000 distinct CDR3 sequences, with roughly 30% observed a single time. These receptors have no identified antigens. Material: cultured CD8+ T cells from PBMCs, obtained from culture after CMV antigen stimulation. The receptors come from a human donor in good health (CMV status not recorded). Some clones in this sample may be carry-over from other donors' samples.

The chain has TRBV7-6 and TRBJ1-1; D remains unclear. The CDR3 spans 15 residues. V was shortened by 1 base and J by 4 bases, with 13 bases between the two germline ends. Germline V lookup: CDR1 SGHVS, CDR2 FNYEAQ. CDR3 protein: CASSLGAEIGTEAFF. The CDR3 nucleotides are TGTGCCAGCAGCTTAGGGGCAGAGATCGGCACTGAAGCTTTCTTT.

This clonotype was counted between two and nine times. This chain connects TRBV9 to TRBJ2-5, with TRBD2 as a possible D gene (6 bases). The CDR3 length is 13 residues. The germline V gene has CDR1 SGDLS and CDR2 YYNGEE. Trimming cost V 4 bases and J 5 bases, with 12 bases left between them. CDR3 coding DNA: TGTGCCAGCAGCCCCGGGGGTAAGGAGACCCAGTACTTC. This gives the protein CASSPGGKETQYF.

This clonotype was detected a few times. J is TRBJ2-2 and V is TRBV2, with D unclear. The V end lost 6 bases, the J end lost 3 bases, and 14 bases lay between the germline ends. The CDR3 sequence is 15 residues long. Germline V gene lookup returns CDR1 SNHLY and CDR2 FYNNEI. CDR3 nucleotides: TGTGCCAGCAGGGACCGTGGGCCTTACACCGGGGAGCTGTTTTTT. This translates into CASRDRGPYTGELFF.

This clonotype was picked up a small number of times. The chain carries TRBV12-3 or TRBV12-4 and TRBJ2-2, with 7 bases that match TRBD2. CDR3 length equals 13 residues. V was pared by 10 bases and J by 6 bases, with 8 bases of the junction left unmatched. The CDR3 here is CATSGGGPGELFF. CDR3 sequence (DNA): TGTGCCACCTCTGGCGGGGGACCCGGGGAGCTGTTTTTT.

This chain links TRBV25-1 with TRBJ1-1, with TRBD1 matching over 9 bases. V trimming: 0 bases; J trimming: 1 base; junction bases outside the gene matches: 9. The germline V gene has CDR1 MGHDK and CDR2 SYGVNS. The CDR3 is 18 amino acids. The CDR3 DNA sequence: TGTGCCAGCAGTGAATATTTCTCAGGACAGGGGAGGAACACTGAAGCTTTCTTT. Translating it yields CASSEYFSGQGRNTEAFF.

The rearrangement uses TRBV19 and TRBJ1-2; D unresolved. The CDR3 consists of 14 residues. The ends were cut back, 3 bases at V and 8 bases at J, with 16 bases in the middle. Germline-derived CDR1 and CDR2 are LNHDA and SQIVND (reference sequence). The CDR3, as DNA: TGTGCCAGTAGTATTGGGGAAGGCCGGTCGGGCTACACCTTC. Protein sequence: CASSIGEGRSGYTF.

This clonotype was counted many times. The CDR3 spells CASSMGQESSNTEAFF. In DNA, the CDR3 is TGTGCCAGCAGTATGGGACAGGAAAGTTCTAACACTGAAGCTTTCTTT. The V call is TRBV7-8, the J call TRBJ1-1, with TRBD1 matching over 8 bases. The CDR3 has 16 residues. V was clipped by 6 bases and J by 2 bases; unmatched bases: 11. CDR1 is SGHVS, CDR2 FQNEAQ, per germline.

This clonotype showed up just a few times. The V and J genes are TRBV7-9 and TRBJ2-6; no definite D call. This CDR3 spans 11 amino acids. Germline CDR1 and CDR2: SEHNR and FQNEAQ (reference sequence). In nucleotides, the CDR3 is TGTGGGAGCTCTGGGGCCAACGTCCTGACTTTC. Amino acid sequence: CGSSGANVLTF.

The chain joins TRBV19 to TRBJ1-3, with no clear D. This CDR3 comprises 13 residues. CDR1 and CDR2 (germline): LNHDA, SQIVND (reference sequence). V dropped 8 bases and J dropped 4 bases, with 12 bases sitting between them. The CDR3 spells CASPPKEGNTIYF. CDR3 coding DNA: TGTGCCAGTCCACCTAAGGAAGGAAACACCATATATTTT.

The gene calls are TRBV7-6 and TRBJ1-1; TRBD1 might be the D (5 bases). The V end was cut by 3 bases, the J end by 1 base, with 9 bases between. In germline, CDR1 is SGHVS, CDR2 FNYEAQ. The CDR3 length is 14 residues. The CDR3 sequence: CASSFRQKNTEAFF. The CDR3 coding sequence is TGTGCCAGCAGCTTTCGACAGAAGAACACTGAAGCTTTCTTT.

This clonotype turned up a few times. The genes are TRBV7-6 and TRBJ2-1; 11 bases align to TRBD1. The V gene end was trimmed by 4 bases and the J gene end by 9 bases; junction bases not matched to a gene: 11. The length of the CDR3 is 16 residues. The germline V gene encodes CDR1 SGHVS and CDR2 FNYEAQ. CDR3 DNA: TGTGCCAGCAGCTCAAGGACAGGGGGCGGAGGTGGTGAGCAGTTCTTC. This codes for CASSSRTGGGGGEQFF.

The CDR3 loop reads CASLAIYNEQFF. As DNA, the CDR3 is TGTGCCAGCTTGGCAATCTACAATGAGCAGTTCTTC. This chain connects TRBV6-6 to TRBJ2-1; D is unresolved. The CDR3 is 12 amino acids. The V and J ends lost 8 bases and 3 bases respectively, with 8 bases between them. Germline V gene sequence: CDR1 MNHNY, CDR2 SVGAGI (reference sequence).

The rearrangement joins TRBV27 to TRBJ1-5; D gene ambiguous. Trimming left V 6 bases short and J 2 bases short, with 11 bases between. The germline gives CDR1 MNHEY, CDR2 SMNVEV (reference sequence). This CDR3 contains 14 residues. CDR3 coding DNA: TGTGCCAGCAGCATTCATCGGGGCAATCAGCCCCAGCATTTT. This encodes CASSIHRGNQPQHF.

The chain is built from TRBV19 and TRBJ1-5; TRBD1 might be the D (5 bases). Trimming pared 6 bases from V and 1 base from J, leaving 25 bases between. Germline V CDR1 and CDR2: LNHDA, SQIVND (reference sequence). This CDR3 is built from 19 residues. CDR3 sequence: CASSHPPPDIDTSNQPQHF. CDR3 sequence (DNA): TGTGCCAGTAGCCACCCCCCCCCGGACATCGATACGAGCAATCAGCCCCAGCATTTT.

This clonotype has a handful of counts. The rearrangement links TRBV28 to TRBJ2-5; TRBD2 is a possible D gene (7 bases). V was pared by 3 bases and J by 2 bases, with 19 bases between. CDR3 length: 17 residues. The germline gives CDR1 MDHEN, CDR2 SYDVKM. CDR3 nucleotide sequence: TGTGCCAGCAGTTTGTTGGTTTCGGGGGGCAAGCAAGAGACCCAGTACTTC. Translated: CASSLLVSGGKQETQYF.

The genes are TRBV28 and TRBJ2-2; the match to TRBD2 covers 13 bases. The V gene end was trimmed by 5 bases and the J gene end by 0 bases; junction bases not matched to a gene: 6. The CDR3 extends over 18 amino acids. CDR1 is MDHEN and CDR2 is SYDVKM in the germline V gene. The CDR3 loop is CASSQGLAGASNTGELFF. The CDR3 DNA reads as TGTGCCAGCAGTCAAGGACTAGCGGGGGCCTCGAACACCGGGGAGCTGTTTTTT.

The sample holds a few counts of this clonotype. The genes are TRBV7-9 and TRBJ2-3; the match to TRBD2 covers 12 bases. V was pared by 4 bases and J by 2 bases, with 10 bases of the junction left unmatched. Looked up from germline, CDR1 is SEHNR and CDR2 is FQNEAQ (reference sequence). CDR3 length: 18 residues. CDR3 sequence: CASSYGVRLAGDTDTQYF. CDR3 in DNA: TGTGCCAGCAGCTACGGGGTGAGACTAGCGGGGGACACAGATACGCAGTATTTT.

This clonotype was recorded a few times. The rearrangement links TRBV5-5 to TRBJ1-1; 8 bases align to TRBD1. V trimming: 7 bases; J trimming: 8 bases; junction bases outside the gene matches: 4. Germline V gene data show CDR1 as SGHKS and CDR2 as YYEKEE (reference sequence). The CDR3 consists of 11 residues. The CDR3 region is CASYRTGEAFF. For the CDR3, the DNA is TGTGCCAGCTATAGGACAGGGGAAGCTTTCTTT.

V usage is TRBV6-5 and J usage is TRBJ1-3; no definite D call. Germline V gene lookup returns CDR1 MNHEY and CDR2 SVGAGI. This CDR3 spans 16 amino acids. V dropped 4 bases and J dropped 0 bases, with 13 bases sitting between them. CDR3 coding DNA: TGTGCCAGCAGTTTAGAGGGCGTCCTCTCTGGAAACACCATATATTTT. This sequence encodes CASSLEGVLSGNTIYF.

This clonotype has a single count. The V and J genes are TRBV3-1 and TRBJ2-2; 8 bases are shared with TRBD2. Germline CDR1 LGHDT, CDR2 YNNKEL (reference sequence). Trimming removed 4 bases from V and 4 bases from J; junction bases left unmatched: 11. The CDR3 contains 17 residues. The chain's CDR3 is CASSPSSGTRVTGELFF. Written as DNA, the CDR3 is TGTGCCAGCAGCCCCAGCTCCGGGACTAGAGTCACCGGGGAGCTGTTTTTT.

For the CDR3, the DNA is TGTGCCAGCAGTAGATTGGGACTAGCGGACGAGCAGTACTTC. This codes for CASSRLGLADEQYF. This chain joins TRBV12-3 or TRBV12-4 and TRBJ2-7; TRBD2 matches at 11 bases. The CDR3 spans 14 residues. After removal of 5 bases from V and 5 bases from J, the junction contained 5 bases not matched to a gene.

CDR3 nucleotides: TGTGCCAGCAGTTTCGGGGTAGTCAAAAACATTCAGTACTTC. Its protein is CASSFGVVKNIQYF. The chain combines TRBV12-3 or TRBV12-4 with TRBJ2-4, with a possible D match to TRBD2 (5 bases). Trimming removed 3 bases at V and 3 bases at J, with 9 bases between. This CDR3 spans 14 amino acids.

This clonotype was observed a handful of times. V gene TRBV6-5 combines with J gene TRBJ1-3; 9 positions agree with TRBD1. Germline V CDR1 and CDR2: MNHEY, SVGAGI. The CDR3 spans 22 residues. V shed 0 bases and J 0 bases; nucleotides not matched to a gene: 18. DNA for the CDR3: TGTGCCAGCAGTTACTCGATTGAGGGATTAGGACAGGGGACCCCCTCTGGAAACACCATATATTTT. Its protein is CASSYSIEGLGQGTPSGNTIYF.

This clonotype was observed many times. This sequence joins TRBV7-6 and TRBJ1-1; D gene ambiguous. Germline loops: CDR1 SGHVS, CDR2 FNYEAQ. The germline V and J ends were trimmed by 1 base and 1 base, with 10 bases remaining between them. CDR3 length: 15 residues. The CDR3 nucleotides read TGTGCCAGCAGCTTAGAGGGTGAGGGGAACACTGAAGCTTTCTTT. It is translated as CASSLEGEGNTEAFF.

This chain uses TRBV5-1 with TRBJ2-6; D possibly corresponds to TRBD1 (7 bases). There are 17 residues in the CDR3. Trimming cost V 0 bases and J 2 bases, with 12 bases left between them. Germline CDR1 and CDR2: SGHRS and YFSETQ. CDR3 region: CASSLDGGGAGANVLTF. In DNA form, the CDR3 reads TGCGCCAGCAGCTTGGATGGAGGGGGCGCTGGGGCCAACGTCCTGACTTTC.

Ten or more counts support this clonotype. This chain links TRBV7-8 with TRBJ2-3; TRBD2 matches 10 bases. V gave up 3 bases and J gave up 3 bases; unmatched junction bases: 3. The CDR3 is 15 residues long. CDR1 is SGHVS, CDR2 FQNEAQ, per germline. The CDR3 sequence: CASSFRSGGTDTQYF. The CDR3, as DNA: TGTGCCAGCAGCTTCCGTAGCGGGGGGACAGATACGCAGTATTTT.